The clone carrying this TCR beta chain was observed once. Using immunoSEQ multiplex PCR, the repertoire was profiled, and TCRdb retains in-frame clones only, with some absent. This table holds 130,000 or so clones, 90% found once. This entry is derived from a study of T cell responses to AZD1222 COVID-19 vaccine. The CDR3 spans 14 residues. Germline lookup yields CDR1 MNHEY and CDR2 SVGAGI. Losses at the gene ends were 5 bases for V and 6 bases for J; bases not matched to a gene: 5. The sequence came from an adult in good health. V and J are TRBV6-5 and TRBJ2-3, with TRBD2 matching over 10 bases. This material consisted of peripheral blood, taken on day 0 of AZD1222 vaccination. CDR3 in DNA: TGTGCCAGCAGTCACCAGACTAGCGGGGATACGCAGTATTTT. Translating it yields CASSHQTSGDTQYF.